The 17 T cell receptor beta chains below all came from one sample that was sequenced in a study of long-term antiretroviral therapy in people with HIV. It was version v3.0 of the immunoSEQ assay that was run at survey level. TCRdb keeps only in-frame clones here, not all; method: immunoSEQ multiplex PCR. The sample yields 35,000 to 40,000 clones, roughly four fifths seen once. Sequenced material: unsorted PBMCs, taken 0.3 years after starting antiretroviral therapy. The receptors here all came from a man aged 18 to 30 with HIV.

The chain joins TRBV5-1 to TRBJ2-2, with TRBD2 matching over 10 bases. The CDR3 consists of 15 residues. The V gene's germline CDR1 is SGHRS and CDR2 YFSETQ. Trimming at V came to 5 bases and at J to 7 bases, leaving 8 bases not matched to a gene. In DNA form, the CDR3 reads TGCGCCAGCAGACGGAGCGGGAGGGCCGACGGGGAGCTGTTTTTT. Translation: CASRRSGRADGELFF.

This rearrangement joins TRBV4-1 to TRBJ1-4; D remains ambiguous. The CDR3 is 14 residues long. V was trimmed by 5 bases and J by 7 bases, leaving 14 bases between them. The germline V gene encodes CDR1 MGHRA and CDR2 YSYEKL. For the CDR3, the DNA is TGCGCCAGCAGCGATTTCCACAGATCTGAAAAACTGTTTTTT. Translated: CASSDFHRSEKLFF.

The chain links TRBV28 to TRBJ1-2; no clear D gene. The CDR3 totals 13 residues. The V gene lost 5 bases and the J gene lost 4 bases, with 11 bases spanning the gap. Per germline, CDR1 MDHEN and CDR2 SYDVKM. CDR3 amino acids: CASSVGRGYGYTF. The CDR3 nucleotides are TGTGCCAGCAGTGTCGGACGGGGCTATGGCTACACCTTC.

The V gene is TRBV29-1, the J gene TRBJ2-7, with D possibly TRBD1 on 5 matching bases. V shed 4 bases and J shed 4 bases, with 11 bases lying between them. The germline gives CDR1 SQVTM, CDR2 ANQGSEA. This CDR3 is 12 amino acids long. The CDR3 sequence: CSVVGQGYEQYF. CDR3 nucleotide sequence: TGCAGCGTTGTAGGCCAGGGATACGAGCAGTACTTC.

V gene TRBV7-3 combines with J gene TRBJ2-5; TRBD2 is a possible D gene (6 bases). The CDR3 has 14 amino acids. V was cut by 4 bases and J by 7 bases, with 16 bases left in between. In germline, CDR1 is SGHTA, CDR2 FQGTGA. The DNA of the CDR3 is TGTGCCAGCAGCTCGACTAGGGGTTACGGGACCCAGTACTTC. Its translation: CASSSTRGYGTQYF.

The CDR3 spells CASSVNRGLTEAFF. CDR3 nucleotides: TGTGCCAGCAGTGTAAACAGGGGGTTAACTGAAGCTTTCTTT. The J gene is TRBJ1-1, the V gene TRBV27; 8 bases are a match to TRBD1. This CDR3 comprises 14 residues. Germline V gene data show CDR1 as MNHEY and CDR2 as SMNVEV (reference sequence). V lost 5 bases, J lost 5 bases, and 7 bases stayed unmatched.

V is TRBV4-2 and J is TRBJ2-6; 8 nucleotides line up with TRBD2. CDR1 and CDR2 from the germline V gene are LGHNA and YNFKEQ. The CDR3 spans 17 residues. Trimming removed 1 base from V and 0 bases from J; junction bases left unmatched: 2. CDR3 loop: CASSQGLASSGANVLTF. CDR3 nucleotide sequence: TGTGCCAGCAGCCAAGGACTAGCGAGCTCTGGGGCCAACGTCCTGACTTTC.

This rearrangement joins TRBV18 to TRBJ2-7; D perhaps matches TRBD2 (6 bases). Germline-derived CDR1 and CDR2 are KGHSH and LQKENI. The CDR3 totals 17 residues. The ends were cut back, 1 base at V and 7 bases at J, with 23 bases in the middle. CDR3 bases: TGTGCCAGCTCACCACTAGAAGAGCGGGCTGGGGGTCGGGAGCAGTACTTC. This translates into CASSPLEERAGGREQYF.

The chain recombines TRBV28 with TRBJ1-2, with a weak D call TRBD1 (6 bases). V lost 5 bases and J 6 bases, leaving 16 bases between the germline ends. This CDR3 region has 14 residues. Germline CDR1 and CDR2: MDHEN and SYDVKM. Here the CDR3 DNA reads TGTGCCAGCAGTACCCCGGGTAGGGGGGATGGCTACACCTTC. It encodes CASSTPGRGDGYTF.

The CDR3, as DNA: TGTGCCAGTAGTATATCAACAGACAATGAGCAGTTCTTC. This translates into CASSISTDNEQFF. V is TRBV19 and J is TRBJ2-1; D unclear. Germline-derived CDR1 and CDR2 are LNHDA and SQIVND (reference sequence). V lost 2 bases and J lost 5, with 7 bases in between. There are 13 residues in the CDR3.

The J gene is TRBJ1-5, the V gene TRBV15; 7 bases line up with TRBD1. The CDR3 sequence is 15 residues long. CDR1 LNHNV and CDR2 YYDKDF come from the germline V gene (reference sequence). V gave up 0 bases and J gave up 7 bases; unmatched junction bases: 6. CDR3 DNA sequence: TGTGCCACCAGCAGAGACAGGGGGAAAGAGCAGCCCCAGCATTTT. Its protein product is CATSRDRGKEQPQHF.

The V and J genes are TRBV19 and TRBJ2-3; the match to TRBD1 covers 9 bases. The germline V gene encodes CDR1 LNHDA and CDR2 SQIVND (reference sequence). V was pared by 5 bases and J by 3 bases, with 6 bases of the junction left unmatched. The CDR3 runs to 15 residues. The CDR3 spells CASSAGQGETDTQYF. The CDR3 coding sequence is TGTGCCAGTAGTGCGGGACAGGGAGAAACAGATACGCAGTATTTT. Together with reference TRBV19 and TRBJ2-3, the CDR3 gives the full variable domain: DGGITQSPKYLFRKEGQNVTLSCEQNLNHDAMYWYRQDPGQGLRLIYYSQIVNDFQKGDIAEGYSVSREKKESFPLTVTSAQKNPTAFYLCASSAGQGETDTQYFGPGTRLTVL.

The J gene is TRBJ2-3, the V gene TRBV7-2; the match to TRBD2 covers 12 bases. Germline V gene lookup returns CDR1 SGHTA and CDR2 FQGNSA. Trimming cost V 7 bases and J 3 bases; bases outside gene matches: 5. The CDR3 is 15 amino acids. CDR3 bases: TGTGCCAGCACCTGGACTAGCGGGAATACAGATACGCAGTATTTT. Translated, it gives CASTWTSGNTDTQYF.

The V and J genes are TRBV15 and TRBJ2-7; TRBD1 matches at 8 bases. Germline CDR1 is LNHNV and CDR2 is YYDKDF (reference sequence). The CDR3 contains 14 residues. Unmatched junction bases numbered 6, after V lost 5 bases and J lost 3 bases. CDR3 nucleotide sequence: TGTGCCACCAGCCCCCGACAGGGGATCTACGAGCAGTACTTC. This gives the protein CATSPRQGIYEQYF.

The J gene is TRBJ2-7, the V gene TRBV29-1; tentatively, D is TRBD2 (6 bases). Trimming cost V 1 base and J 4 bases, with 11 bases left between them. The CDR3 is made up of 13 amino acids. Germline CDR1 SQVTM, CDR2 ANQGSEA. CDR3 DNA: TGCAGCGTTGAAGCGGCAGGGAGGTACGAGCAGTACTTC. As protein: CSVEAAGRYEQYF.

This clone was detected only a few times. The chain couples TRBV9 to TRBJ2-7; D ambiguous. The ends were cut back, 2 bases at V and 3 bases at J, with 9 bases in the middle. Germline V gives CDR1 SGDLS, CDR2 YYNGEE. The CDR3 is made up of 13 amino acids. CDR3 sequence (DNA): TGTGCCAGCAGCGTTGGCGGTCACTACGAGCAGTACTTC. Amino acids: CASSVGGHYEQYF. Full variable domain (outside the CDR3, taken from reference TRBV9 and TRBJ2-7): DSGVTQTPKHLITATGQRVTLRCSPRSGDLSVYWYQQSLDQGLQFLIQYYNGEERAKGNILERFSAQQFPDLHSELNLSSLELGDSALYFCASSVGGHYEQYFGPGTRLTVT.

In DNA, the CDR3 is TGCGCCAGCAGCTTGGATACCATTCTCGGGGTCAGGAACACTGAAGCTTTCTTT. It encodes CASSLDTILGVRNTEAFF. The chain uses TRBV5-1 and TRBJ1-1; D remains ambiguous. The CDR3 sequence is 18 residues long. V lost 0 bases to trimming and J lost 1 base, with 19 bases between them. Germline V gives CDR1 SGHRS, CDR2 YFSETQ.